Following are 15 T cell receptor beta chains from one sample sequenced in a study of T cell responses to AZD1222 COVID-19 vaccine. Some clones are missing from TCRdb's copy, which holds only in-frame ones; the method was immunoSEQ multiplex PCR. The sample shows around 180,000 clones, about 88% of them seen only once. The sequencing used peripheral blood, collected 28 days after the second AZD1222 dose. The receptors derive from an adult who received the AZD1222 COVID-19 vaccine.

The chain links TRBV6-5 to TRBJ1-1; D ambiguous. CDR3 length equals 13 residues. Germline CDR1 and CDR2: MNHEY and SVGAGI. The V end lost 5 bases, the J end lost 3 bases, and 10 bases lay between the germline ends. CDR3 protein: CASSRTRDTEAFF. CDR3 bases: TGTGCCAGCAGTCGGACCCGGGACACTGAAGCTTTCTTT.

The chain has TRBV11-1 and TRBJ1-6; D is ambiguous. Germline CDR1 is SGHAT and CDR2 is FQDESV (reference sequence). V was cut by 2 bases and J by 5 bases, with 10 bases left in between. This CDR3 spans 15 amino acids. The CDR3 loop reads CASSLRVTDNSPLHF. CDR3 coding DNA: TGTGCCAGCAGCTTACGAGTGACCGATAATTCACCCCTCCACTTT.

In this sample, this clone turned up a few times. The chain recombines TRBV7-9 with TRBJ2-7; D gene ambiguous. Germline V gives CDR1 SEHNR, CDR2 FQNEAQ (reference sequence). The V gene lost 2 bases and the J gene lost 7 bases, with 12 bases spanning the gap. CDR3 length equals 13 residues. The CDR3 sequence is CASSLLQKREQYF. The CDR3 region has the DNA TGTGCCAGCAGCTTACTACAGAAACGAGAGCAGTACTTC.

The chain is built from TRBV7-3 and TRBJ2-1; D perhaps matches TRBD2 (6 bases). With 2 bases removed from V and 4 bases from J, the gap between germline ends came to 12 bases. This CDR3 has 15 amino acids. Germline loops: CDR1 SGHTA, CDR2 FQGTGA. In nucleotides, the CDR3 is TGTGCCAGCAGCTTAGCCGGGACTGATTACAATGAGCAGTTCTTC. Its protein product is CASSLAGTDYNEQFF.

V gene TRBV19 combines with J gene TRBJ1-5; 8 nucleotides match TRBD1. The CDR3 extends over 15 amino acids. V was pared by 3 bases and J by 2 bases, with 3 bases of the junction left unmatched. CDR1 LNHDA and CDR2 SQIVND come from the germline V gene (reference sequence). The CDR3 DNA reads TGTGCCAGTAGTATGGTGACAGGGGGCAATCAGCCCCAGCATTTT. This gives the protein CASSMVTGGNQPQHF.

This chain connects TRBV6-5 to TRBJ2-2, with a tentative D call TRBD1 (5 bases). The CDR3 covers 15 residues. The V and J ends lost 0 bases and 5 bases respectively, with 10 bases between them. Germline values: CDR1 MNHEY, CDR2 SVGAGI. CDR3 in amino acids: CASSYSSPGTGELFF. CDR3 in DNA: TGTGCCAGCAGTTACTCGTCCCCAGGGACCGGGGAGCTGTTTTTT.

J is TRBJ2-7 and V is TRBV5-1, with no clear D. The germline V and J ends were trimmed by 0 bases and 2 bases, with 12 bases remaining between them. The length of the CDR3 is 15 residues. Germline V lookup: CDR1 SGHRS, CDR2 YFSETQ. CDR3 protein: CASSLAASEPYEQYF. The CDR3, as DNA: TGCGCCAGCAGCTTGGCCGCGAGCGAACCCTACGAGCAGTACTTC. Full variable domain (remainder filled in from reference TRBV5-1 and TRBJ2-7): KAGVTQTPRYLIKTRGQQVTLSCSPISGHRSVSWYQQTPGQGLQFLFEYFSETQRNKGNFPGRFSGRQFSNSRSEMNVSTLELGDSALYLCASSLAASEPYEQYFGPGTRLTVT.

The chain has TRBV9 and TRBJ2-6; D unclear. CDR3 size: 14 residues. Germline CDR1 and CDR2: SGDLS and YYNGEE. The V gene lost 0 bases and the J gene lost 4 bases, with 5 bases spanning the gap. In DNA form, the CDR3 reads TGTGCCAGCAGCGTAGGGCCCGGGGCCAACGTCCTGACTTTC. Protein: CASSVGPGANVLTF.

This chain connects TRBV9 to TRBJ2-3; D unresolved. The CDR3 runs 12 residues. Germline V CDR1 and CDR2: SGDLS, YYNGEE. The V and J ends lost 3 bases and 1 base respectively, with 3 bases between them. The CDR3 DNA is TGTGCCAGCAGCGGACGCACAGATACGCAGTATTTT. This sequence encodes CASSGRTDTQYF.

The CDR3 loop reads CASSLEDTQYF. The CDR3 coding sequence is TGTGCCAGTAGCCTTGAAGATACGCAGTATTTT. This chain joins TRBV19 and TRBJ2-3; no clear D. CDR3 length: 11 amino acids. The germline V gene encodes CDR1 LNHDA and CDR2 SQIVND (reference sequence). The V end was cut by 6 bases, the J end by 5 bases, with 6 bases between.

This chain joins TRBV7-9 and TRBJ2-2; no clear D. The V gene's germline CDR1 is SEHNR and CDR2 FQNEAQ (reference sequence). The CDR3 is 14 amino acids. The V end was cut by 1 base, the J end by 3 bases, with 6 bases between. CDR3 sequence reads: CASSLGIDTGELFF. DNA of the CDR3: TGTGCCAGCAGCTTAGGGATAGACACCGGGGAGCTGTTTTTT.

Written as DNA, the CDR3 is TGTGCCAGATTCCCTCAGGGAGTTTACAATGAGCAGTTCTTC. This encodes CARFPQGVYNEQFF. V usage is TRBV28 and J usage is TRBJ2-1; D may correspond to TRBD1 or TRBD2 (5 bases each). CDR1 and CDR2 from the germline V gene are MDHEN and SYDVKM. V was pared by 9 bases and J by 4 bases, with 16 bases between. The length of the CDR3 is 14 residues.

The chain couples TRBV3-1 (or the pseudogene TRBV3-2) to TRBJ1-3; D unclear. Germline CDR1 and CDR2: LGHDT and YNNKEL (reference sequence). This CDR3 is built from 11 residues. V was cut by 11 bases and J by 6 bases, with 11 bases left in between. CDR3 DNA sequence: TGTGCCCGAGGCCCCAAAAACACCATATATTTT. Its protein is CARGPKNTIYF.

CDR3 amino acids: CASSFPLASHSRFGAFF. In DNA form, the CDR3 reads TGTGCCAGCAGCTTCCCCCTAGCATCCCACAGCCGCTTCGGAGCTTTCTTT. The chain combines TRBV7-9 with TRBJ1-1; D ambiguous. The V gene lost 3 bases and the J gene lost 10 bases, with 27 bases spanning the gap. The CDR3 runs 17 residues. Germline V lookup: CDR1 SEHNR, CDR2 FQNEAQ (reference sequence).

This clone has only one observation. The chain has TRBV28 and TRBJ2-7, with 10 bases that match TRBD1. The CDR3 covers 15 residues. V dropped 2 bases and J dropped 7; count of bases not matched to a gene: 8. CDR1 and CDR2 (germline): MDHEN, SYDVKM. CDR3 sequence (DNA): TGTGCCAGCAGTTTACCCGGGACAGGGGACTGGGAGCAGTACTTC. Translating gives CASSLPGTGDWEQYF.